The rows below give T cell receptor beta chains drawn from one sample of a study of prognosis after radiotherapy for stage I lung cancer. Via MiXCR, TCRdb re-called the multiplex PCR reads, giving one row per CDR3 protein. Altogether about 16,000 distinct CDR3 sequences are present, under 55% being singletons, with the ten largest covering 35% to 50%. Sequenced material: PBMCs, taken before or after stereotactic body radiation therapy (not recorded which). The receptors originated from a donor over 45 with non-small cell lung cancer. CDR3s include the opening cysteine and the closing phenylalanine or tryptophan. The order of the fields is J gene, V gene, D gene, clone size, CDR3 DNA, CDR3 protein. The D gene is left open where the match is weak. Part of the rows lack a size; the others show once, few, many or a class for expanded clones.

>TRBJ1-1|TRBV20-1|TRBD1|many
TGCAGTGCTGGACAGGGACTAATAATGAACACTGAAGCTTTCTTT
CSAGQGLIMNTEAFF
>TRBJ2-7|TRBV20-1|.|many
TGCAGTGCTAGAGATCGAAAGGTATCGCAGCAGTACTTC
CSARDRKVSQQYF
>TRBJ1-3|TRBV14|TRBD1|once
TGTGCCAGCAGCCAAGACCCTGGGACAGGGTTGTTCGCCACCATATATTTT
CASSQDPGTGLFATIYF
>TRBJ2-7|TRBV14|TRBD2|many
TGTGCCAGCAGCCAAGAAGCGGGGGTCTCCTACGAGCAGTACTTC
CASSQEAGVSYEQYF
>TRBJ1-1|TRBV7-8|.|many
TGTGCCAGCAGCTTAAATCCGACAGGCAACACTGAAGCTTTCTTT
CASSLNPTGNTEAFF
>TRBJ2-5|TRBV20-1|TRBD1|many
TGCAGTGCTAGAGATGGGACAGGGGGCGGAGAGACCCAGTACTTC
CSARDGTGGGETQYF
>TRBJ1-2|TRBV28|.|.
TGTGCCAGCAGTGTTACAGGGAACTATGGCTACACCTTC
CASSVTGNYGYTF
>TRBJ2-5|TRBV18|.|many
TGTGCCAGCTCACCACCGTTTCAAGAGACCCAGTACTTC
CASSPPFQETQYF
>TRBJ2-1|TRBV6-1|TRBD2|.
TGTGCCAGCAGTGGGGGACTAGCGACCTACAATGAGCAGTTCTTC
CASSGGLATYNEQFF
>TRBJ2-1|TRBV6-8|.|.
TGCGCCAGCAGTTTGTCGGGAGAAGGCAATGAGCAGTTCTTC
CASSLSGEGNEQFF
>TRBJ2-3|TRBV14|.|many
TGTGCCAGCAGCCGTAGAGCGGACCCTAGCACAGATACGCAGTATTTT
CASSRRADPSTDTQYF
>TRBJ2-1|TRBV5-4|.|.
TGTGCCAGCAGCCAACAACGGACAAGGGAAACAAGCTCCTACAATGAGCAGTTCTTC
CASSQQRTRETSSYNEQFF
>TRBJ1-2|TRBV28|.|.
TGTGCCAGCAGCTTTAAGCAGGACAGCGCTAACTATGGCTACGCCTTC
CASSFKQDSANYGYAF
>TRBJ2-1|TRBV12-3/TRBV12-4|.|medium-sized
TGTGCCAGCAGGGGTAGAGGTAGCGGTCCGGCCCGGTTCTTC
CASRGRGSGPARFF
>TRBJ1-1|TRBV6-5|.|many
TGTGCCAGCAGTTACTCGAGGCAGAGGAACACTGAAGCTTTCTTT
CASSYSRQRNTEAFF
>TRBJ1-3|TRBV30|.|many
TGTGCCTGGAGGGGGACGGCCTCTGGAAACACCATATATTTT
CAWRGTASGNTIYF
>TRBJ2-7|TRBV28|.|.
TGTGCCAGCAGTTCCGAATATAAGACCTATCCCTACGAGCAGTACTTC
CASSSEYKTYPYEQYF
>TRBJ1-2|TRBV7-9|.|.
TGTGCCAGCAGCTCAGCGCGGGGGGAAGGCTACACCTTC
CASSSARGEGYTF
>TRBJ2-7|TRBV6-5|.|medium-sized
TGTGCCAGCAGTTACAGGTCCCCCTACGAGCAGTACTTC
CASSYRSPYEQYF
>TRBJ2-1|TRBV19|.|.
TGTGCCAGTAGTATCTTTGGGCAGGTGATCAATGAGCAGTTCTTC
CASSIFGQVINEQFF
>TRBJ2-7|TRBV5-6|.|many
TGTGCCAGCAGCTTGTTCAGGTCCTACGAGCAGTACTTC
CASSLFRSYEQYF
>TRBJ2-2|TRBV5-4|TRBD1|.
TGTGCCAGCAGCGCAGGGGGCGCTGACACCGGGGAGCTGTTTTTT
CASSAGGADTGELFF
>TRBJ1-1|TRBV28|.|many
TGTGCCAGCAGTTTAGGGTACACTGAAGCTTTCTTT
CASSLGYTEAFF
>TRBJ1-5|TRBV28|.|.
TGTGCCAGCAGTTTGTTTATGTGGGACGATAGCAATCAGCCCCAGCATTTT
CASSLFMWDDSNQPQHF
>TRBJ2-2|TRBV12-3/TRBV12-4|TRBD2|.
TGTGCCAGCAGCTCGACGGGGGGACCCGGGGGGGTGTTTTTT
CASSSTGGPGGVFF
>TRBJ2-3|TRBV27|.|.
TGTGCCAGCAGTTTATCGAAAGGACTAGATACGCAGTATTTT
CASSLSKGLDTQYF
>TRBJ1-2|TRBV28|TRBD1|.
TGTGCCAGCACCCCCGGGACAGGGCTGTATGGCTACACCTTC
CASTPGTGLYGYTF
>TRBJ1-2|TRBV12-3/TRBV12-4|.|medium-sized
TGTGCCAGCAGTTCCTCCCTGGACAGTAACTATGGCTACACCTTC
CASSSSLDSNYGYTF
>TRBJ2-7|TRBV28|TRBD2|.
TGTGCCAGCAGCTTGACTAGCGTGGGAACCTACGAGCAGTGCTTC
CASSLTSVGTYEQCF
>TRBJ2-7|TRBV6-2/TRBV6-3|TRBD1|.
TGTGCCAGCAGTGAGGGACAGGGCCCCGCCTACGAGCATTACTTC
CASSEGQGPAYEHYF
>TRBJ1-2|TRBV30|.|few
TGTGCCTGGACCCCGGGAGCGAACTATGGCTACACCTTC
CAWTPGANYGYTF
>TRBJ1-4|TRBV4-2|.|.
TGTGCCAGCGGCCCGGCCGGGGGGCCAACTAATGAAAAACTGTTTTTT
CASGPAGGPTNEKLFF
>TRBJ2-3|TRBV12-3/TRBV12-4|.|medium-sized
TGTGCCAGCACCATTAGCGGTCCAACAGATACGCAGTATTTT
CASTISGPTDTQYF
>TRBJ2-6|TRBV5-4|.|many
TGTGCCAGCAGCCCGACCCCAGCGATAAGAGAACCCGGAACCAACGTCCTGACTTTC
CASSPTPAIREPGTNVLTF
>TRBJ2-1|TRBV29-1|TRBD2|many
TGCAGCGTTGAAGATCTTTTTGGGGGGGATGAGCAGTTCTTC
CSVEDLFGGDEQFF
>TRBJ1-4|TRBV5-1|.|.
TGCGCCAGCAGCTTACACGCCTCGGAGGCTAATGAAAAACTGTTTTTT
CASSLHASEANEKLFF
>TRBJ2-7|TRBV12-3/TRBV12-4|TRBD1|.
TGTGCCAGCAGGAAGGGGACAGCCGGCTCCTACGAGCAGTACTTC
CASRKGTAGSYEQYF
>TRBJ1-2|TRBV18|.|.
TGTGCCAGCTCACCACCGAGGAGGAAAGTGGGGGAATTTGATTTTGGCTACACCTTC
CASSPPRRKVGEFDFGYTF
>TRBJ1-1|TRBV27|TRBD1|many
TGTGCCAGCAGTTTTGGGGACAGGAACACTGAAGCTTTCTTT
CASSFGDRNTEAFF
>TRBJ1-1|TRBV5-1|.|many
TGCGCCAGCAGCTTGGCTGTCTGGCCGAGCACTGAAGCTTTCTTT
CASSLAVWPSTEAFF
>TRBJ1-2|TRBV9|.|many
TGTGCCAGCAGCCCCCGAGAAGGCAACTATGGCTACACCTTC
CASSPREGNYGYTF
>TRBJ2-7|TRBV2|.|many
TGTGCCAGCAGTGAAGTCCACGAGCAGTACTTC
CASSEVHEQYF
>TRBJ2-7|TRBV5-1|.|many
TGCGCCAGCAGGGGGGAGTACGAGCAGTACTTC
CASRGEYEQYF
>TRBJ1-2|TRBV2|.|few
TGTGCCACGACAGCTCTAGGGAGGTTCGAGGGCTACACCTTC
CATTALGRFEGYTF
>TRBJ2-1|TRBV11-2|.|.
TGTGCCAGCAACCAACGCCGGGACGGGGACAATGAGCAGTTCTTC
CASNQRRDGDNEQFF
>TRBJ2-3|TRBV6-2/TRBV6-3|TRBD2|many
TGTGCCAGCAGTTACTCTGCCGGGACTAGCGGGAGAAATATAGATACGCAGTATTTT
CASSYSAGTSGRNIDTQYF
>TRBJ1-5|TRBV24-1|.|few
TGTGCCACCAGTGATTTACCTGACAGGCTTTGCGGTCAGCCCCAGCATTTT
CATSDLPDRLCGQPQHF
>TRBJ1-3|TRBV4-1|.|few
TGCGCCAGCAGGCCCACACCGCGGGAAATTGGCACCATATATTTT
CASRPTPREIGTIYF
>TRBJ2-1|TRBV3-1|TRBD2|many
TGTGCCAGCAGCCCCTCTAGCGGATCTTACAATGAGCAGTTCTTC
CASSPSSGSYNEQFF
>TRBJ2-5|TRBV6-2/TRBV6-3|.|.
TGTGCCAGCAGTGGAGGGGGACAGCAAGAGACCCAGTACTTC
CASSGGGQQETQYF
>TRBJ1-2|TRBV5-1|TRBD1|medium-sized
TGCGCCAGCAGCTTAGGGGACAGGGAGGATGGCTACACCTTC
CASSLGDREDGYTF